Listed here is a single T cell receptor (beta chain). Produced via immunoSEQ multiplex PCR; TCRdb's table is partial and in-frame only. The sample consists of 150,000 to 200,000 clones, approximately 90% of them appearing once. This entry is derived from a study of T cell responses to AZD1222 COVID-19 vaccine. V shed 4 bases, J shed 3 bases, and the junction held 14 bases outside the gene matches. The CDR3 sequence is 18 residues long. Per germline, CDR1 MGHRA and CDR2 YSYEKL. The chain couples TRBV4-1 to TRBJ2-2; 7 bases align to TRBD1. Sequences were derived from peripheral blood, sampled 28 days after the second dose of the MenACWY control vaccine. The receptor was derived from an adult who received the MenACWY meningococcal vaccine as a control. The CDR3 nucleotides read TGCGCCAGCAGCCCCCAAGGGGGCGGTTACGGGGACACCGGGGAGCTGTTTTTT. Translation gives CASSPQGGGYGDTGELFF.